These T cell receptor beta chains were read from a single sample in a study of vaccination and CD4 T cells after COVID-19. Via MiXCR, TCRdb re-called the PCR reads, giving one row per CDR3 protein. The data contain 13,000 or so distinct CDR3 sequences, roughly 70% of them singletons. Their antigens are not known. Input material: CD4+ T cells from blood, cultured in vitro. These receptors all stem from a human donor who had recovered from COVID-19. Each CDR3 is given with its conserved first and last residue. Each record gives: clone size, J gene, V gene, D gene, CDR3 protein, CDR3 DNA. A D gene is named only where the DNA matches it firmly. Not every row has a clone size; where given, it reads once, few, many or a size class.

NA | TRBJ1-6 | TRBV5-4 | TRBD1 | CASSLDRGGSPLHF | TGTGCCAGCAGCTTGGACAGGGGGGGTTCACCCCTCCACTTT
NA | TRBJ2-3 | TRBV20-1 | NA | CSAGGHSHTDTQYF | TGCAGTGCAGGGGGGCACTCACACACAGATACGCAGTATTTT
few | TRBJ2-3 | TRBV27 | TRBD2 | CASSSLAGGRGKTDTQYF | TGTGCCAGCAGTTCCCTAGCGGGAGGGCGGGGTAAGACAGATACGCAGTATTTT
NA | TRBJ2-3 | TRBV5-1 | NA | CASSLEPSTDTQYF | TGCGCCAGCAGCTTGGAACCCAGCACAGATACGCAGTATTTT
NA | TRBJ2-4 | TRBV7-6 | TRBD2 | CASSFGGGGNIQYF | TGTGCCAGCAGCTTCGGTGGGGGAGGGAACATTCAGTACTTC
NA | TRBJ2-7 | TRBV6-2/TRBV6-3 | NA | CASSYSTRDTGIQQYF | TGTGCCAGCAGTTACTCCACCCGAGACACTGGTATCCAGCAGTACTTC
NA | TRBJ1-3 | TRBV4-2 | NA | CASSQDGRVPISGNTIYF | TGTGCCAGCAGCCAAGATGGTCGAGTTCCCATCTCTGGAAACACCATATATTTT
NA | TRBJ2-1 | TRBV7-2 | NA | CASSLAGGGNEQFF | TGTGCCAGCAGCTTAGCGGGAGGGGGTAATGAGCAGTTCTTC
few | TRBJ1-2 | TRBV2 | TRBD1 | CASSGGQGAHGYTF | TGTGCCAGCAGTGGCGGACAGGGGGCGCATGGCTACACCTTC
NA | TRBJ1-1 | TRBV6-1 | NA | CATRDFEAFF | TGTGCCACCAGGGACTTTGAAGCTTTCTTT
NA | TRBJ1-2 | TRBV25-1 | NA | CASSPFYGGLSEGYTF | TGTGCCAGCAGCCCTTTTTACGGGGGGCTAAGTGAAGGCTACACCTTC
NA | TRBJ1-2 | TRBV2 | NA | CASSERTPGGELNGYTF | TGTGCCAGCAGTGAACGGACACCCGGAGGCGAGCTAAATGGCTACACCTTC
once | TRBJ2-7 | TRBV7-9 | TRBD2 | CASSLSGSIYEQYF | TGTGCCAGCAGCCTTAGCGGGAGTATCTACGAGCAGTACTTC
NA | TRBJ2-7 | TRBV10-1 | TRBD1 | CASSGTGNSYEQYF | TGCGCCAGCAGCGGGACAGGAAACTCCTACGAGCAGTACTTC
NA | TRBJ2-3 | TRBV28 | NA | CASSRADTQYF | TGTGCCAGCAGTAGGGCAGATACGCAGTATTTT
NA | TRBJ2-2 | TRBV10-3 | NA | CAISETGTAGELFF | TGTGCCATCAGTGAGACCGGGACCGCCGGGGAGCTGTTTTTT
NA | TRBJ1-6 | TRBV7-8 | NA | CASSFSGAPLHF | TGTGCCAGCAGCTTTAGTGGGGCACCCCTCCACTTT
NA | TRBJ2-2 | TRBV7-6 | NA | CASSRSAGELFF | TGTGCCAGCAGCCGGAGTGCCGGGGAGCTGTTTTTT
NA | TRBJ2-3 | TRBV6-1 | TRBD2 | CASRGGITSTDTQYF | TGTGCCAGCAGGGGGGGGATCACTAGCACAGATACGCAGTATTTT
NA | TRBJ1-6 | TRBV2 | NA | CASSERESSYNSPLHF | TGTGCCAGCAGTGAACGGGAGAGCTCCTATAATTCACCCCTCCACTTT
few | TRBJ1-2 | TRBV6-2/TRBV6-3 | NA | CASSYSDNNIYGYTF | TGTGCCAGCAGTTACTCCGACAACAACATCTATGGCTACACCTTC
NA | TRBJ2-7 | TRBV6-1 | TRBD2 | CASSYSGAGAGEQYF | TGTGCCAGCAGTTACAGCGGAGCGGGAGCGGGTGAGCAGTACTTC
NA | TRBJ2-3 | TRBV12-3/TRBV12-4 | NA | CASSLRAGASDTQYF | TGTGCCAGCAGTTTGAGGGCGGGGGCCTCAGATACGCAGTATTTT
NA | TRBJ2-2 | TRBV24-1 | NA | CATSDARGNTGELFF | TGTGCCACCAGTGATGCCCGGGGGAACACCGGGGAGCTGTTTTTT
NA | TRBJ2-2 | TRBV24-1 | TRBD2 | CATSEGLARNTGELFF | TGTGCCACCAGTGAGGGACTAGCACGAAACACCGGGGAGCTGTTTTTT
NA | TRBJ2-2 | TRBV7-2 | NA | CASSSTGTLNTGELFF | TGTGCCAGCAGCTCGACAGGGACTCTGAACACCGGGGAGCTGTTTTTT
NA | TRBJ2-3 | TRBV11-3 | NA | CASSQTPTTDTQYF | TGTGCCAGCAGCCAAACGCCGACTACAGATACGCAGTATTTT
NA | TRBJ2-1 | TRBV20-1 | NA | CSAPTKQGYNEQFF | TGCAGTGCTCCGACGAAGCAGGGGTACAATGAGCAGTTCTTC
NA | TRBJ1-6 | TRBV27 | TRBD1 | CASRPTGQYNSPLHF | TGTGCCAGCAGACCGACGGGACAGTATAATTCACCCCTCCACTTT
NA | TRBJ1-5 | TRBV20-1 | NA | CSGSPGFQPQHF | TGCAGTGGTAGCCCGGGGTTCCAGCCCCAGCATTTT
NA | TRBJ1-1 | TRBV20-1 | NA | CSASHPNRDTEAFF | TGCAGTGCTTCTCACCCGAATAGGGACACTGAAGCTTTCTTT
NA | TRBJ1-2 | TRBV27 | TRBD1 | CASSSTGHYGYTF | TGTGCCAGCAGTTCGACAGGGCACTATGGCTACACCTTC
NA | TRBJ2-7 | TRBV15 | TRBD1 | CATSRAGTGGDEQYF | TGTGCCACCAGCAGAGCGGGGACAGGGGGCGACGAGCAGTACTTC
NA | TRBJ1-2 | TRBV20-1 | NA | CSATPAQGYGYTF | TGCAGTGCTACCCCGGCTCAGGGTTATGGCTACACCTTC
few | TRBJ2-5 | TRBV20-1 | TRBD1 | CSARRPQGGGETQYF | TGCAGTGCTAGGCGGCCACAGGGGGGAGGAGAGACCCAGTACTTC
NA | TRBJ1-5 | TRBV20-1 | NA | CSAISNNQPQHF | TGCAGTGCTATAAGCAACAATCAGCCCCAGCATTTT
NA | TRBJ2-1 | TRBV3-1 | TRBD2 | CASSQDQGLPSRKQFF | TGTGCCAGCAGCCAAGATCAGGGACTACCCTCGAGGAAGCAGTTCTTC
NA | TRBJ2-7 | TRBV27 | NA | CASRYSQGPYEQYF | TGTGCCAGCAGATATTCTCAAGGGCCCTACGAGCAGTACTTC
NA | TRBJ2-3 | TRBV7-3 | NA | CASSLRTTTDTQYF | TGTGCCAGCAGCCTCCGGACTACCACAGATACGCAGTATTTT
NA | TRBJ1-2 | TRBV7-2 | TRBD1 | CASSLVAGGALGYTF | TGTGCCAGCAGCTTAGTGGCAGGGGGAGCCTTGGGCTACACCTTC
NA | TRBJ1-2 | TRBV5-6 | TRBD1 | CASSPLTGQFYGYTF | TGTGCCAGCAGTCCCCTCACGGGACAGTTCTATGGCTACACCTTC
hyperexpanded | TRBJ1-1 | TRBV20-1 | NA | CSARDPLSLEAFF | TGCAGTGCTAGAGATCCACTGTCCCTTGAAGCTTTCTTT
NA | TRBJ2-6 | TRBV27 | NA | CASSYRPPSAGANVLTF | TGTGCCAGCAGTTATCGACCACCGAGTGCTGGGGCCAACGTCCTGACTTTC
few | TRBJ2-5 | TRBV2 | NA | CASRGEETQYF | TGTGCCAGCAGAGGGGAAGAGACCCAGTACTTC
NA | TRBJ2-5 | TRBV24-1 | TRBD2 | CATSDSGWEGGETQYF | TGTGCCACCAGTGATTCCGGCTGGGAGGGTGGAGAGACCCAGTACTTC
NA | TRBJ1-6 | TRBV28 | TRBD1 | CASSRTGGPGSPLHF | TGTGCCAGCAGTCGTACAGGGGGTCCGGGTTCACCCCTCCACTTT
NA | TRBJ2-1 | TRBV7-2 | TRBD1 | CASNSNRGRSRNEQFF | TGTGCCAGCAACTCGAACAGGGGCCGGTCCCGCAATGAGCAGTTCTTC
NA | TRBJ1-5 | TRBV7-9 | TRBD1 | CASSPGQGNQPQHF | TGTGCCAGCAGCCCCGGACAGGGCAATCAGCCCCAGCATTTT
NA | TRBJ2-1 | TRBV11-3 | TRBD2 | CASSPNDGTSGNNEQFF | TGTGCCAGCAGCCCGAATGACGGGACTAGCGGAAACAATGAGCAGTTCTTC
NA | TRBJ1-5 | TRBV6-1 | NA | CASGGVFGNQPQHF | TGTGCCTCCGGGGGCGTGTTCGGCAATCAGCCCCAGCATTTT
once | TRBJ2-1 | TRBV25-1 | NA | CASSQHEQFF | TGTGCCAGCAGTCAACATGAGCAGTTCTTC
NA | TRBJ1-2 | TRBV12-3/TRBV12-4 | NA | CASRPGVYGYTF | TGTGCCAGCAGGCCAGGGGTGTATGGCTACACCTTC
few | TRBJ1-5 | TRBV29-1 | NA | CSVGSRPNQPQHF | TGCAGCGTTGGTAGCAGGCCCAATCAGCCCCAGCATTTT
once | TRBJ1-5 | TRBV27 | NA | CASSLDVVETSNQPQHF | TGTGCCAGCAGTTTGGATGTGGTTGAGACGAGCAATCAGCCCCAGCATTTT
NA | TRBJ1-6 | TRBV6-4 | NA | CASSDRRGGPLHF | TGTGCCAGCAGTGACCGCCGGGGTGGACCCCTCCACTTT